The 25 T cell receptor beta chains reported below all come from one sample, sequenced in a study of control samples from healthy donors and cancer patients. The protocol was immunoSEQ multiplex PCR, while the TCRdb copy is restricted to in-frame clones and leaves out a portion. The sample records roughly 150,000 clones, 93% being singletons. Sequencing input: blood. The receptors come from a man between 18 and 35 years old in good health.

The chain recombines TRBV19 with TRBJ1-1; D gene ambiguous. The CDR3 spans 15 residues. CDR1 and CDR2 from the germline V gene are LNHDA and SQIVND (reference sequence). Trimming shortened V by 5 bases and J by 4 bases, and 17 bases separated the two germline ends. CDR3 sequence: CASSFEWRKSTEAFF. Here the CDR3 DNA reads TGTGCCAGTAGTTTTGAGTGGAGGAAAAGCACTGAAGCTTTCTTT.

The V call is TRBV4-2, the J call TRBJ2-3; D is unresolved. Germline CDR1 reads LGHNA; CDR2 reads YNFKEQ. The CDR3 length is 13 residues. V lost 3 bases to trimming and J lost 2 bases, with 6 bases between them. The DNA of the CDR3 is TGTGCCAGCAGCCAGCCCGACACAGATACGCAGTATTTT. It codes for CASSQPDTDTQYF.

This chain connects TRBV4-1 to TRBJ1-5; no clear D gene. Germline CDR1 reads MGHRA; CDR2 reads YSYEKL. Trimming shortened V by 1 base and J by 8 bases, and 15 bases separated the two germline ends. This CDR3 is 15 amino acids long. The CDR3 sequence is CASSQGNPVREPQHF. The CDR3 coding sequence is TGCGCCAGCAGCCAAGGAAATCCGGTGCGGGAGCCCCAGCATTTT.

The CDR3 coding sequence is TGCGCCAGCAGCTTGAGGATAGCGGGGGGAAACAATGAGCAGTTCTTC. Amino acid sequence: CASSLRIAGGNNEQFF. V usage is TRBV5-1 and J usage is TRBJ2-1; 10 bases are shared with TRBD2. Trimming at V came to 1 base and at J to 5 bases, leaving 6 bases not matched to a gene. There are 16 residues in the CDR3. Germline CDR1 SGHRS, CDR2 YFSETQ.

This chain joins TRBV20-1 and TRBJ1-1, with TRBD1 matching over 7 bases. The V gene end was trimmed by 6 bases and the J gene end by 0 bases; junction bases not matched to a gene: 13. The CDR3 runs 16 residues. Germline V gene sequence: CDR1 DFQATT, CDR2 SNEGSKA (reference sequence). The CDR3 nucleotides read TGCAGTGCCAGTTCGCCCACAGGGGCCATGAACACTGAAGCTTTCTTT. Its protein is CSASSPTGAMNTEAFF.

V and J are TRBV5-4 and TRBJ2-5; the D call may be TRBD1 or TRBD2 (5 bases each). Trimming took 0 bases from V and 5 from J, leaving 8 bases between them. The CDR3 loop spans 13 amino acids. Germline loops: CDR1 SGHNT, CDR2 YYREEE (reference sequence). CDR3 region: CASSLDWGETQYF. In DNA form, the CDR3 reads TGTGCCAGCAGCTTGGACTGGGGGGAGACCCAGTACTTC.

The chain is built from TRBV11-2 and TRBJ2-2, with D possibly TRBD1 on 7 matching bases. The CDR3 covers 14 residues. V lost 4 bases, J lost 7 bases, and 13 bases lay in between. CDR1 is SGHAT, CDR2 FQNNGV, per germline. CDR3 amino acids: CASSSDREVGELFF. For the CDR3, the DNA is TGTGCCAGCAGCTCCGACAGGGAGGTCGGGGAGCTGTTTTTT.

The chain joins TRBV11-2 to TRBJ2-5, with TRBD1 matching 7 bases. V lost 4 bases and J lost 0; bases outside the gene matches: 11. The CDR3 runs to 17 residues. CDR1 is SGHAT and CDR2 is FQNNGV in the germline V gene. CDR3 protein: CASSSSGQFEYQETQYF. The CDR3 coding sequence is TGTGCCAGCAGCTCGTCGGGACAGTTCGAGTACCAAGAGACCCAGTACTTC.

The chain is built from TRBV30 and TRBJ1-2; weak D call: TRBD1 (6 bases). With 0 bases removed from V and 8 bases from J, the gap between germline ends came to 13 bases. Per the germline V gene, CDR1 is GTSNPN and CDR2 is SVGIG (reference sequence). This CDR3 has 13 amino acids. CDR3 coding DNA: TGTGCCTGGAGTGTAGGCTCCGACAGGGGCTACACCTTC. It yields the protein CAWSVGSDRGYTF.

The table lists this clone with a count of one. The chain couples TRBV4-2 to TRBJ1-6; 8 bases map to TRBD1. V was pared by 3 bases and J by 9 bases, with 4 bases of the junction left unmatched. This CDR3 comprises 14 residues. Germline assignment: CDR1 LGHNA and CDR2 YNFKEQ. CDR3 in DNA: TGTGCCAGCAGCCAGGGGGACAGGAGTTCACCCCTCCACTTT. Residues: CASSQGDRSSPLHF.

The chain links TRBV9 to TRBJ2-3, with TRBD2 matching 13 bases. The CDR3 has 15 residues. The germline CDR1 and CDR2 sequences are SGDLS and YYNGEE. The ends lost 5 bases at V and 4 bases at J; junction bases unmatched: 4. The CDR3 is CASSKLAGGADTQYF. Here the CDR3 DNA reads TGTGCCAGCAGTAAACTAGCGGGAGGGGCAGATACGCAGTATTTT.

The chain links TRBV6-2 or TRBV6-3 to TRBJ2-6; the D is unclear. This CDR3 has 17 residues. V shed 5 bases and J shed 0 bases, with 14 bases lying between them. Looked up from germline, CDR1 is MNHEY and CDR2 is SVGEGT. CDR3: CASSPLLLRSGANVLTF. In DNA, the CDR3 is TGTGCCAGCAGTCCCCTCCTCCTCCGCTCTGGGGCCAACGTCCTGACTTTC.

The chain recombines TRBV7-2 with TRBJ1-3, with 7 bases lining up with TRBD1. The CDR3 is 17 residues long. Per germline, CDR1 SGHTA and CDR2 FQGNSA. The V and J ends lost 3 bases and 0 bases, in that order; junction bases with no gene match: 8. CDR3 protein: CASSLKDRRYSGNTIYF. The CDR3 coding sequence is TGTGCCAGCAGCTTGAAGGACAGGCGCTACTCTGGAAACACCATATATTTT.

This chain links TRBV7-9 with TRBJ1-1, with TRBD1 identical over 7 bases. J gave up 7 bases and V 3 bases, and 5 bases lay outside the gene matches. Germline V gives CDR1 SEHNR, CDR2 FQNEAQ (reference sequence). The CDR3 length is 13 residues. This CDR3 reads CASSFIGDSEAFF. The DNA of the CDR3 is TGTGCCAGCAGCTTCATAGGGGACAGTGAAGCTTTCTTT.

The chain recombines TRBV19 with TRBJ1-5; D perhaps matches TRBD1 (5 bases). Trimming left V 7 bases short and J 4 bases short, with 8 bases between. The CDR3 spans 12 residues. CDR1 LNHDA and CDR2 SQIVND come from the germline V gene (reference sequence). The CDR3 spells CASKWGNQPQHF. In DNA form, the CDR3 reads TGTGCCAGTAAATGGGGGAATCAGCCCCAGCATTTT.

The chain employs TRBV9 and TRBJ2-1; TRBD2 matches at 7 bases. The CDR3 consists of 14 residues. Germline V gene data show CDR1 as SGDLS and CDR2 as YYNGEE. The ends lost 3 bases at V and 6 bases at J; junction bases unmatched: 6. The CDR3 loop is CASSEGLVSNEQFF. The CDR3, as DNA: TGTGCCAGCAGCGAAGGACTAGTATCCAATGAGCAGTTCTTC.

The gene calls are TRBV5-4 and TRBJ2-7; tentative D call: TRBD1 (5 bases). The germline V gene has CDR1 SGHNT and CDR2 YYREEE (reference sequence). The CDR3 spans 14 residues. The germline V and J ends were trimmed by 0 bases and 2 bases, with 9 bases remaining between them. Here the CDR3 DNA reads TGTGCCAGCAGCTTGGGGCTAGGGGCCTACGAGCAGTACTTC. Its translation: CASSLGLGAYEQYF.

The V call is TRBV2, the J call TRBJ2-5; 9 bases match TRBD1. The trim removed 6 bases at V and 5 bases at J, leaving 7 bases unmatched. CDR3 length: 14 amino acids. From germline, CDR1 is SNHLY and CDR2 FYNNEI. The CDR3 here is CASRAGTGWETQYF. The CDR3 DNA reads TGTGCCAGCAGGGCCGGGACAGGGTGGGAGACCCAGTACTTC.

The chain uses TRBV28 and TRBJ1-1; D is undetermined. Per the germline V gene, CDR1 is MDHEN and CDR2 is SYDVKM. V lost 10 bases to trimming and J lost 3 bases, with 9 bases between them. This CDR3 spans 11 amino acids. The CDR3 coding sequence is TGTGCCACTGCCCGGGACACTGAAGCTTTCTTT. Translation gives CATARDTEAFF.

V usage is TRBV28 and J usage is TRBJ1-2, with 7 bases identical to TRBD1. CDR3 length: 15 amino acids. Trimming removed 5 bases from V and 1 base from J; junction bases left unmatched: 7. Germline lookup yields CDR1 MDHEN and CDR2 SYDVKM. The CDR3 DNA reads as TGTGCCAGCAGTATCGGACAGGCCCTTAACTATGGCTACACCTTC. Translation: CASSIGQALNYGYTF.

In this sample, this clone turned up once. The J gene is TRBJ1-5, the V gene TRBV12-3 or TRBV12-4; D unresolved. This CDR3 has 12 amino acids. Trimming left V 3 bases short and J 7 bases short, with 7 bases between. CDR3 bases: TGTGCCAGCAGTTTTGGAGCGCAGCCCCAGCATTTT. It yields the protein CASSFGAQPQHF.

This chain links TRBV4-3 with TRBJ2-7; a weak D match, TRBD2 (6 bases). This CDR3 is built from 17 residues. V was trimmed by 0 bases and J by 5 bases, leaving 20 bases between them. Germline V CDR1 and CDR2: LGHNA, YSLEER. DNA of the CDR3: TGCGCCAGCAGCCAAGACCTTGGGAGCCCCGGGGGAAACGAGCAGTACTTC. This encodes CASSQDLGSPGGNEQYF.

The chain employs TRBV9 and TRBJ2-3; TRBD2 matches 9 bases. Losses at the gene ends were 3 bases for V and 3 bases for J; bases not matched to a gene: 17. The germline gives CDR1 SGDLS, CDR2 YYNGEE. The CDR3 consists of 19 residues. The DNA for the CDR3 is TGTGCCAGCAGCGCGAGAGGAAGACTAGCGGAGACCCGGACAGATACGCAGTATTTT. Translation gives CASSARGRLAETRTDTQYF.

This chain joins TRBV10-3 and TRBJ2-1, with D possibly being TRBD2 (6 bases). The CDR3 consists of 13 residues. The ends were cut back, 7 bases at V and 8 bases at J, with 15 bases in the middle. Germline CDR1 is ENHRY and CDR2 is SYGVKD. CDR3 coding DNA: TGTGCCATCACCGGAGGGAGCGGCGATGAGCAGTTCTTC. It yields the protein CAITGGSGDEQFF.

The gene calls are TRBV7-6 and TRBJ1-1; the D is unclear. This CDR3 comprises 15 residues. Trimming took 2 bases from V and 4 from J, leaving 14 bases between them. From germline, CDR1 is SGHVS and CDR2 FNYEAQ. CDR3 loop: CASSLTQVRGTEAFF. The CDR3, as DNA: TGTGCCAGCAGCTTAACCCAGGTTCGGGGCACTGAAGCTTTCTTT.